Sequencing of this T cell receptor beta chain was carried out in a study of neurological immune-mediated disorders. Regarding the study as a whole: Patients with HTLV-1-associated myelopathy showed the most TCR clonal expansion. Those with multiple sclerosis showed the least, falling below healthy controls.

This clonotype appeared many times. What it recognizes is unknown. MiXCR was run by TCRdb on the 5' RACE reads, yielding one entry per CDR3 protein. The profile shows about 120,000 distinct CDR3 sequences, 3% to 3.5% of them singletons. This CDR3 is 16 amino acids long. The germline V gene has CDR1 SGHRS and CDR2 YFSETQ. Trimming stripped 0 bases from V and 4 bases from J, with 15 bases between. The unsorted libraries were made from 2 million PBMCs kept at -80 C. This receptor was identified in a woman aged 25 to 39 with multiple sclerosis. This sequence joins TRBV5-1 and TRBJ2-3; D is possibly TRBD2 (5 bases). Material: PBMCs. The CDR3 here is CASSLGFEAASDTQYF. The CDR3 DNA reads TGCGCCAGCAGCTTGGGTTTTGAAGCGGCCTCAGATACGCAGTATTTT.